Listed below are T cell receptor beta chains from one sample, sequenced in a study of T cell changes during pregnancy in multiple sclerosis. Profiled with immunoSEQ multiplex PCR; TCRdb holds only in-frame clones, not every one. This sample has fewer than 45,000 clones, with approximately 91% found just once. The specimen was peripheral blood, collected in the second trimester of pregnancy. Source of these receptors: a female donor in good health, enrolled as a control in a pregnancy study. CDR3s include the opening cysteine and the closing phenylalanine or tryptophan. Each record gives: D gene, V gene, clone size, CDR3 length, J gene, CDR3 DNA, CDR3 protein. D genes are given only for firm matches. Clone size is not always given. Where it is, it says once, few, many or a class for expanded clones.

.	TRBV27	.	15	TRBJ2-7	TGTGCCAGCATGGTTGGGAAGGCGGGGATCTACGAGCAGTACTTC	CASMVGKAGIYEQYF
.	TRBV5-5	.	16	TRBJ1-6	TGTGCCAGCAGCACAATCCGGGACTTGTATAATTCACCCCTCCACTTT	CASSTIRDLYNSPLHF
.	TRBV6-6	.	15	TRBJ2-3	TGTGCCAGCTTACAGGGACGGTACTACACAGATACGCAGTATTTT	CASLQGRYYTDTQYF
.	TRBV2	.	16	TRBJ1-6	TGTGCCAGCAAAGGGGCCACGAGCTCCTATAATTCACCCCTCCACTTT	CASKGATSSYNSPLHF
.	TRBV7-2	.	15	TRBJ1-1	TGTGCCAGCAGCTTACAAGGGGCCGAGAACACTGAAGCTTTCTTT	CASSLQGAENTEAFF
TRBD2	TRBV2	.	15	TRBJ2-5	TGTGCCAGCAGTGCCCCGGGGGGGCCGGGAGAGACCCAGTACTTC	CASSAPGGPGETQYF
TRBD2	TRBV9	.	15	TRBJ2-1	TGTGCCAGCAGCGGGGGACTAGGGCGTGATAATGAGCAGTTCTTC	CASSGGLGRDNEQFF
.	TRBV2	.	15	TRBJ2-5	TGTGCCAGCAGGGGGTTGACGGGAGCCCAAGAGACCCAGTACTTC	CASRGLTGAQETQYF
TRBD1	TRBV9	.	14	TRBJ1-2	TGTGCCAGCAGCGCCTCGACAGGGAACTATGGCTACACCTTC	CASSASTGNYGYTF
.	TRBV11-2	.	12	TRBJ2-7	TGTGCCAGCAGCCCGCGACGGGTCGAGCAGTACTTC	CASSPRRVEQYF
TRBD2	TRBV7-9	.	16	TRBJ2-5	TGTGCCAGCATCCGGTGGGCTAGCGGGACCCAAGAGACCCAGTACTTC	CASIRWASGTQETQYF
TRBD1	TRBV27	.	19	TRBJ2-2	TGTGCCAGCAGTTTATTGTCCGGCATGGGGACAGGGGGAACCGGGGAGCTGTTTTTT	CASSLLSGMGTGGTGELFF
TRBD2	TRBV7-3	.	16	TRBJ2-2	TGTGCCAGCAGCCCTAGCGGGGGGGCATCCACCGGGGAGCTGTTTTTT	CASSPSGGASTGELFF
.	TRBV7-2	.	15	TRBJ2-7	TGTGCCAGCAGCTTAGAAGGGCAGGGCTCCTACGAGCAGTACTTC	CASSLEGQGSYEQYF
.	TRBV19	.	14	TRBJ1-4	TGTGCCAGTACCCCCTTAAGGGGCCCGGAAAAACTGTTTTTT	CASTPLRGPEKLFF
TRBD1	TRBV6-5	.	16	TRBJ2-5	TGTGCCAGCAGTTACGCCTACAGGGGGCGCGGGGAGACCCAGTACTTC	CASSYAYRGRGETQYF
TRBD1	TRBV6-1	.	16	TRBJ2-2	TGTGCCAGCAGTGAACTCGGGACAGGGGCGGCCGGGGAGCTGTTTTTT	CASSELGTGAAGELFF
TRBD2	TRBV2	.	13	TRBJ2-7	TGTGCCAGCAACCGACTAGCATCCCACGAGCAGTACTTC	CASNRLASHEQYF
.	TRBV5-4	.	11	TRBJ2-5	TGTGCCAGCAGCTTCGAAGAGACCCAGTACTTC	CASSFEETQYF
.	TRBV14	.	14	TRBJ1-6	TGTGCCAGCAGCCAAGATCCCCAGATTTCACCCCTCCACTTT	CASSQDPQISPLHF
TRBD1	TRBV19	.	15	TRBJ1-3	TGTGCCAGTAGTCTCACAGGGGGCTCTGGAAACACCATATATTTT	CASSLTGGSGNTIYF
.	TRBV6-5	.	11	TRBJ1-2	TGTGCCAGCAGTTCCCCCGCGGGCCAAACCTTC	CASSSPAGQTF
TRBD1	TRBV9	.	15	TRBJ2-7	TGTGCCAGCAGCGTAGTTGGGGACAGGGTGTACGAGCAGTACTTC	CASSVVGDRVYEQYF
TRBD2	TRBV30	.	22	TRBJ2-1	TGTGCCTGGAGTGTAGAAGAGTATGGAGCGGGACTCCTCCTCTGCTACTACAATGAGCAGTTCTTC	CAWSVEEYGAGLLLCYYNEQFF
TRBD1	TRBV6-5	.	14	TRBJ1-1	TGTGCCAGCAGTTATCAACAGGGGCCTATTGAAGCTTTCTTT	CASSYQQGPIEAFF
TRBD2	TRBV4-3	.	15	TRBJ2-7	TGCGCCAGCAGCCGATATGCGGCGGGGGACTACGAGCAGTACTTC	CASSRYAAGDYEQYF
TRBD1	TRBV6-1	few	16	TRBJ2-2	TGTGCCAGCAGTGAAGAGGAGGGACAGGGGTCCGGGGAGCTGTTTTTT	CASSEEEGQGSGELFF
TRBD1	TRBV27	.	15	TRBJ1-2	TGTGCCAGCAGCCTCGGGACAGGGGGGGCCTATGGCTACACCTTC	CASSLGTGGAYGYTF
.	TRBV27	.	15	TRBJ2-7	TGTGCCAGCAGGCCCTCCGGGACACACATCTACGAGCAGTACTTC	CASRPSGTHIYEQYF
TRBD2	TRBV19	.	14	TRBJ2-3	TGTGCCAGTAAGCTAGCGGTTTCCCTAGATACGCAGTATTTT	CASKLAVSLDTQYF
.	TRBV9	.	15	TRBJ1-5	TGTGCCAGCAGCGTCGCCGGGGGTTTCAATCAGCCCCAGCATTTT	CASSVAGGFNQPQHF
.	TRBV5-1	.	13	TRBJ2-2	TGCGCCAGCAGCTTGGCCAGTATCGGGGAGCTGTTTTTT	CASSLASIGELFF